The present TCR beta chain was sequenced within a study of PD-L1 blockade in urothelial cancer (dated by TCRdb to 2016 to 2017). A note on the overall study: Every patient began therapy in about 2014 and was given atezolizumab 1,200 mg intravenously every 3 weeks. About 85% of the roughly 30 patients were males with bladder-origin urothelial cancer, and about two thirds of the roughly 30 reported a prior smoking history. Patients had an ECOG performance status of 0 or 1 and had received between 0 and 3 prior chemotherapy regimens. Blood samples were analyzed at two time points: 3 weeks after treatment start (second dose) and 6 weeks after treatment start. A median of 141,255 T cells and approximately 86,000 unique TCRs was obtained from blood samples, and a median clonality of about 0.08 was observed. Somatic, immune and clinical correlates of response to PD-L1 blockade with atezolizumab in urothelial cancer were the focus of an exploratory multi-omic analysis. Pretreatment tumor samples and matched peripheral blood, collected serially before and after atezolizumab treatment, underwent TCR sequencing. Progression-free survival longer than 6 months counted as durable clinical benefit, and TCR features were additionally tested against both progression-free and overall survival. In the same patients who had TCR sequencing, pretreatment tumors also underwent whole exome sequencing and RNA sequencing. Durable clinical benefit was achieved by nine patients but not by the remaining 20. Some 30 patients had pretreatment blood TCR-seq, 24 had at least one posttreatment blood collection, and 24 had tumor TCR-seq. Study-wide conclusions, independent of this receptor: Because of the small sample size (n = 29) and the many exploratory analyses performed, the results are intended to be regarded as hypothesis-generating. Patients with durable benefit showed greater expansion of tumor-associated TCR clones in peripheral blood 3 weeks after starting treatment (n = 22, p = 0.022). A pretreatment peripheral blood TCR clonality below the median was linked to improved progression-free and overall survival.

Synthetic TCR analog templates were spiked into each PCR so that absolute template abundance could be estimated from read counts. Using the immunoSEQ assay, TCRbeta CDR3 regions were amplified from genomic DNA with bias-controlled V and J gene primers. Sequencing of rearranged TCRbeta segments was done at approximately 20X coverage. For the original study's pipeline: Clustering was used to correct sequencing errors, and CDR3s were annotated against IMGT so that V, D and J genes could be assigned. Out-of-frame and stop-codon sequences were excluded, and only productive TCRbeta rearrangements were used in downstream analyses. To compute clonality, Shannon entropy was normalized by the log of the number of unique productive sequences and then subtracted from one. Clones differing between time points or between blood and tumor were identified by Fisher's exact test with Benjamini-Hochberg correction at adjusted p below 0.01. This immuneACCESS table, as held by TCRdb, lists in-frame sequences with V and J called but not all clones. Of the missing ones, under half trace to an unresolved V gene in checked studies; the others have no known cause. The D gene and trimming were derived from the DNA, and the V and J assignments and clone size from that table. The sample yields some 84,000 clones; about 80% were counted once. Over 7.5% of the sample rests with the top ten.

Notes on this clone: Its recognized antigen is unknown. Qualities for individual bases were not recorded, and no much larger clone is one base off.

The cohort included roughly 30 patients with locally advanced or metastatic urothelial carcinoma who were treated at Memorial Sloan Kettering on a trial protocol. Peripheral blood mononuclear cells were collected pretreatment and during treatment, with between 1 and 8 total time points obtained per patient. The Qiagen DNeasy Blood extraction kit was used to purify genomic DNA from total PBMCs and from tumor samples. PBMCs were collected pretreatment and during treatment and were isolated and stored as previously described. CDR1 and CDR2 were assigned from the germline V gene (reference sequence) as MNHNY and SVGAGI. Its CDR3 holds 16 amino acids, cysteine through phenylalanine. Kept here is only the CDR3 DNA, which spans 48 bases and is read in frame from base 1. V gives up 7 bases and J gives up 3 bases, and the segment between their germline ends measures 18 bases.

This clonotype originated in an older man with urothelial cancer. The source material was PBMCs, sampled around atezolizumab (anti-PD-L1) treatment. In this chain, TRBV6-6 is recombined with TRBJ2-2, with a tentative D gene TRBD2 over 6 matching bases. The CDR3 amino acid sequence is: CASTSKGGVDTGELFF. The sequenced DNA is TGTGCCAGCACCTCAAAGGGCGGGGTTGACACCGGGGAGCTGTTTTTT.